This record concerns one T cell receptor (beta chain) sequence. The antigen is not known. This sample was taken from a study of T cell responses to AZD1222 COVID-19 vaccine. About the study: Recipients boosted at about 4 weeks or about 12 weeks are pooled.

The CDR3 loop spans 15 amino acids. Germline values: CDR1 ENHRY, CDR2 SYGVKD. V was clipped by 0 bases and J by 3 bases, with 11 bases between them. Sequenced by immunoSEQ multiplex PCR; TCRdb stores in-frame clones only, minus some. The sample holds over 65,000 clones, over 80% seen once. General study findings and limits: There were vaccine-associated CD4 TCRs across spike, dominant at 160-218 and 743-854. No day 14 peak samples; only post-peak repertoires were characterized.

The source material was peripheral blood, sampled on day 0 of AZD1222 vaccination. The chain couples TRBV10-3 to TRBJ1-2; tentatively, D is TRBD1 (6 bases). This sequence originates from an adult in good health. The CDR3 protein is CAISESYRVDYGYTF. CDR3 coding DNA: TGTGCCATCAGTGAGTCGTACAGGGTGGACTATGGCTACACCTTC.